This T cell receptor beta chain stems from a study of T-cell reconstitution after alpha-beta-depleted transplantation in children. Overall study results and limits: By one year post-transplant, T-cell counts and diversity largely arose from T cells that were newly produced.

For this clonotype: The antigen is undetermined.

V trimming: 8 bases; J trimming: 1 base; junction bases outside the gene matches: 10. This CDR3 comprises 16 residues. The germline V gene encodes CDR1 MDHEN and CDR2 SYDVKM. A library of TCRbeta sequences, prepared with unique molecular identifiers, was generated. TCRdb fed the PCR reads into MiXCR, producing one record per CDR3 protein. The sample records about 640,000 distinct CDR3 sequences, about an eighth being singletons. Sequencing used PBMCs, mostly from graft donor cells, obtained 360 days after TCRalphabeta/CD19-depleted stem cell transplant. This chain connects TRBV28 to TRBJ2-2; TRBD1 agrees at 7 bases. The TCR sequence derives from a male patient younger than 18 who had a stem cell transplant for acute myeloid leukemia, so the T cells may come from the graft donor. Here the CDR3 reads CASRDRLNLNTGELFF. CDR3 coding DNA: TGTGCCAGCCGGGACAGACTTAACCTGAACACCGGGGAGCTGTTTTTT.